One sample yielded the 10 T cell receptor beta chains listed below, sequenced in a study of blood T cell repertoires in COVID-19. The data were produced by immunoSEQ multiplex PCR, yet TCRdb's version contains in-frame clones alone and is incomplete. This table holds fewer than 300,000 clones, about nine tenths found once. Sequenced sample: PBMCs or T cells enriched from blood (not recorded which). The receptors were gathered from a man aged 18-30 years who had recovered from COVID-19.

This clone was seen just once. The chain employs TRBV3-1 (or the pseudogene TRBV3-2) and TRBJ2-5; 14 bases agree with TRBD2. Germline-derived CDR1 and CDR2 are LGHDT and YNNKEL (reference sequence). J lost 4 bases, V lost 4 bases, and 8 bases had no gene match. The CDR3 extends over 17 amino acids. In DNA form, the CDR3 reads TGTGCCAGCAGCCCAACGGGGGGACTAGCGGGAGTAGAGACCCAGTACTTC. Residues: CASSPTGGLAGVETQYF.

This sequence joins TRBV4-1 and TRBJ1-1; D gene ambiguous. The CDR3 runs to 15 residues. V lost 0 bases, J lost 0 bases, and 8 bases lay in between. The V gene's germline CDR1 is MGHRA and CDR2 YSYEKL. The CDR3 DNA reads TGCGCCAGCAGCCAAGATCTGAAGCTGAACACTGAAGCTTTCTTT. This encodes CASSQDLKLNTEAFF.

This chain links TRBV29-1 with TRBJ2-2, with 7 bases fitting TRBD1. Germline V gives CDR1 SQVTM, CDR2 ANQGSEA. The CDR3 contains 11 residues. The junction had 4 bases not matched to a gene; V was cut back by 7 bases and J by 8 bases. The CDR3 nucleotides read TGCAGCGCCGAGGGACAGGGGGAGCTGTTTTTT. Amino acids: CSAEGQGELFF.

This clone occurred once. The rearrangement links TRBV6-5 to TRBJ1-5, with D perhaps TRBD1 (6 bases). The CDR3 has 15 residues. Trimming shortened V by 0 bases and J by 6 bases, and 12 bases separated the two germline ends. The germline V gene has CDR1 MNHEY and CDR2 SVGAGI. CDR3 loop: CASSYSYRVSQPQHF. The CDR3 DNA follows: TGTGCCAGCAGTTACTCGTACAGGGTTAGTCAGCCCCAGCATTTT.

The chain combines TRBV7-9 with TRBJ2-6; D is ambiguous. Trimming removed 8 bases at V and 2 bases at J, with 16 bases between. Germline V gene data show CDR1 as SEHNR and CDR2 as FQNEAQ (reference sequence). The length of the CDR3 is 16 residues. CDR3 loop: CASLESNPPGANVLTF. Written as DNA, the CDR3 is TGTGCCAGCTTGGAGAGTAACCCCCCTGGGGCCAACGTCCTGACTTTC.

The chain recombines TRBV11-2 with TRBJ2-7; no definite D call. Trimming removed 0 bases from V and 3 bases from J, with 6 bases in between. The CDR3 totals 13 residues. Germline V lookup: CDR1 SGHAT, CDR2 FQNNGV. CDR3 in amino acids: CASSLDPGYEQYF. CDR3 sequence (DNA): TGTGCCAGCAGCTTAGATCCGGGCTACGAGCAGTACTTC.

The rearrangement uses TRBV3-1 (or the pseudogene TRBV3-2) and TRBJ2-3; 11 positions agree with TRBD2. V lost 0 bases, J lost 6 bases, and 5 bases stayed unmatched. CDR1 and CDR2 from the germline V gene are LGHDT and YNNKEL (reference sequence). This CDR3 region has 16 residues. CDR3 protein: CASSQDWLAGGDTQYF. The CDR3 DNA follows: TGTGCCAGCAGCCAAGATTGGCTAGCGGGGGGCGATACGCAGTATTTT.

The chain combines TRBV19 with TRBJ2-7; D not certain. Germline CDR1 reads LNHDA; CDR2 reads SQIVND (reference sequence). This CDR3 contains 14 residues. The V end lost 5 bases, the J end lost 1 base, and 12 bases lay between the germline ends. CDR3 residues: CASSPRQISYEQYF. The CDR3 DNA follows: TGTGCCAGTAGTCCCCGCCAGATTTCCTACGAGCAGTACTTC.

The gene calls are TRBV2 and TRBJ1-1; D gene ambiguous. The CDR3 runs to 14 residues. CDR1 is SNHLY, CDR2 FYNNEI, per germline. V was pared by 6 bases and J by 3 bases, with 14 bases between. The CDR3 loop reads CASSRGSKDTEAFF. CDR3 coding DNA: TGTGCCAGCAGCAGAGGGTCCAAGGACACTGAAGCTTTCTTT.

J is TRBJ2-2 and V is TRBV5-6; tentative D call: TRBD1 (5 bases). This CDR3 is built from 16 residues. V was cut by 4 bases and J by 2 bases, with 15 bases left in between. Germline assignment: CDR1 SGHDT and CDR2 YYEEEE. The CDR3 spells CASSPLGWGNTGELFF. As DNA, the CDR3 is TGTGCCAGCAGCCCCCTGGGTTGGGGCAACACCGGGGAGCTGTTTTTT. The full variable domain, with the rest looked up from reference TRBV5-6 and TRBJ2-2, is DAGVTQSPTHLIKTRGQQVTLRCSPKSGHDTVSWYQQALGQGPQFIFQYYEEEERQRGNFPDRFSGHQFPNYSSELNVNALLLGDSALYLCASSPLGWGNTGELFFGEGSRLTVL.